This entry concerns a single T cell receptor (beta chain). V dropped 4 bases and J dropped 9; count of bases not matched to a gene: 10. The CDR3 length is 16 residues. Germline V gives CDR1 SNHLY, CDR2 FYNNEI. The data originate from a study of T cell changes during pregnancy in multiple sclerosis. Some clones are missing from TCRdb's copy, which holds only in-frame ones; the method was immunoSEQ multiplex PCR. The sample lists 30,000 to 40,000 clones, about 94% occurring once. Specimen: CD4+ T cells from peripheral blood mononuclear cells, collected in the second trimester of pregnancy. This receptor was identified in a female donor with multiple sclerosis, enrolled in a pregnancy study. J is TRBJ2-1 and V is TRBV2; 12 bases line up with TRBD2. The CDR3 sequence is CASSGLRGLAGTEQFF. The CDR3, as DNA: TGTGCCAGCAGTGGGTTAAGAGGACTAGCGGGAACTGAGCAGTTCTTC.